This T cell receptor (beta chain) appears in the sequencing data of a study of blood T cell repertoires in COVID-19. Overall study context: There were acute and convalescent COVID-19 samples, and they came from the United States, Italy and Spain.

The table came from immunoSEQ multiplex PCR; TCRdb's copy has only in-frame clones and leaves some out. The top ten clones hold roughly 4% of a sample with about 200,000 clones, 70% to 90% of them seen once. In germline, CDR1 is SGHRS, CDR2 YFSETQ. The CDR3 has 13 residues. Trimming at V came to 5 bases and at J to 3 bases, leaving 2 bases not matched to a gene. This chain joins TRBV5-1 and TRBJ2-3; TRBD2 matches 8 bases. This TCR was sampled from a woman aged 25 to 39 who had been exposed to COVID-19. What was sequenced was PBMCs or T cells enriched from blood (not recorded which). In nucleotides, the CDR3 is TGCGCCAGCAGAGGCGGGGGGACAGATACGCAGTATTTT. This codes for CASRGGGTDTQYF.